The 28 T cell receptor beta chains in this list originate from one sample, sequenced in a study. TCRdb processed the 5' RACE reads anew with MiXCR; each CDR3 protein has one entry. The sample has around 30,000 distinct CDR3 sequences; roughly 30% are singletons. Treg sorting used a CD4+CD25+CD127-/low gate. Sequences were obtained from tumor-infiltrating Tregs sorted from the breast tumor. These receptors originate from a female donor with breast cancer.

With respect to this clonotype: This sequence may be a read error, since a much larger clone differs from it by one base. The chain is built from TRBV21-1 and TRBJ2-7; the D call in the table, TRBD2, was not verified against the DNA. TRBV21-1 is marked as a pseudogene. The CDR3 is 14 amino acids. CDR3 amino acids: CASSKSSGSYERYF. In DNA, the CDR3 is TGTGCCAGCAGCAAATCTAGCGGGAGTTACGAGCGGTACTTC.

There are many counts of this clonotype. The chain is built from TRBV20-1 and TRBJ2-7, with TRBD1 matching 9 bases. CDR3 size: 16 residues. Germline V gives CDR1 DFQATT, CDR2 SNEGSKA (reference sequence). Trimming at V came to 0 bases and at J to 3 bases, leaving 9 bases not matched to a gene. CDR3 loop: CSARDLGGQGIYEQYF. In DNA, the CDR3 is TGCAGTGCTAGAGATTTAGGGGGACAGGGAATCTACGAGCAGTACTTC.

This clonotype was detected a few times. The chain carries TRBV6-1 and TRBJ2-1; the D gene is possibly TRBD1 (6 bases). This CDR3 has 14 residues. Germline CDR1 reads MNHNS; CDR2 reads SASEGT. Between the trimmed V and J ends, which lost 7 bases and 0 bases, there was a span of 10 bases. DNA for the CDR3: TGTGCCAGCAATACCAGGGGCTCCTACAATGAGCAGTTCTTC. Amino acids: CASNTRGSYNEQFF.

This clonotype has at least ten counts. The chain couples TRBV3-1 to TRBJ2-2; 14 bases are shared with TRBD2. This CDR3 is 16 amino acids long. V shed 9 bases and J 6 bases; nucleotides not matched to a gene: 9. Germline lookup yields CDR1 LGHDT and CDR2 YNNKEL (reference sequence). The CDR3 sequence: CASSGLAGEGPGELFF. As DNA, the CDR3 is TGTGCCAGTTCGGGACTAGCGGGAGAAGGCCCCGGGGAGCTGTTTTTT. The full variable domain, completed using reference TRBV3-1 and TRBJ2-2, is DTAVSQTPKYLVTQMGNDKSIKCEQNLGHDTMYWYKQDSKKFLKIMFSYNNKELIINETVPNRFSPKSPDKAHLNLHINSLELGDSAVYFCASSGLAGEGPGELFFGEGSRLTVL.

In this sample, this clonotype turned up many times. The V and J genes are TRBV4-1 and TRBJ2-1; 14 positions match TRBD2. From germline, CDR1 is MGHRA and CDR2 YSYEKL. The CDR3 sequence is 17 residues long. J gave up 9 bases and V 2 bases, and 9 bases lay outside the gene matches. The CDR3 DNA is TGCGCCAGCAGCCAAATGGACTTAGGACTAGCGGGAGGTGAGCAGTTCTTC. Its protein product is CASSQMDLGLAGGEQFF.

This clonotype was detected a few times. DNA of the CDR3: TGCGCCAGCAGCCAAATCGAAACAGGGGGTTGGTATAATTCACCCCTCCACTTT. Amino acid sequence: CASSQIETGGWYNSPLHF. The J gene is TRBJ1-6, the V gene TRBV4-1; 8 bases fit TRBD1. The J segment lost 4 bases and the V segment lost 2 bases, leaving 10 bases of the junction unmatched. The CDR3 runs 18 residues. In germline, CDR1 is MGHRA, CDR2 YSYEKL.

In regard to this clonotype: The junction departs from the called germline gene at one end, perhaps through a read error. This chain connects TRBV7-8 to TRBJ2-2, with a tentative D call TRBD2 (5 bases). The CDR3 has 14 residues. From germline, CDR1 is SGHVS and CDR2 FQNEAQ. The CDR3 is CASSSSGYTGELLF. The CDR3 DNA sequence: TGTGCCAGCAGCTCATCAGGATACACCGGGGAGCTGCTTTTT.

The J gene is TRBJ1-1, the V gene TRBV20-1; D not certain. With 3 bases removed from V and 6 bases from J, the gap between germline ends came to 11 bases. The CDR3 length is 12 residues. Germline CDR1 and CDR2: DFQATT and SNEGSKA (reference sequence). CDR3 protein: CSARDIGSEAFF. CDR3 coding DNA: TGCAGTGCTAGGGATATCGGTTCTGAAGCTTTCTTT.

In its sample, this clonotype was seen many times. The chain joins TRBV18 to TRBJ1-1; D is unclear. Looked up from germline, CDR1 is KGHSH and CDR2 is LQKENI. The V end lost 3 bases, the J end lost 1 base, and 9 bases lay between the germline ends. The CDR3 is 14 residues long. Here the CDR3 DNA reads TGTGCCAGCTCACCTGCAGGAAGGAACACTGAAGCTTTCTTT. As protein: CASSPAGRNTEAFF.

This clonotype was seen ten or more times. The V and J genes are TRBV11-2 and TRBJ2-7, with D perhaps given as TRBD1 or TRBD2 (6 bases each). This CDR3 region has 15 residues. Trimming removed 3 bases from V and 7 bases from J, with 19 bases in between. Germline V gives CDR1 SGHAT, CDR2 FQNNGV. This CDR3 reads CASSFQGTSTEEQYF. In DNA, the CDR3 is TGTGCCAGCAGCTTCCAGGGGACTTCCACCGAGGAGCAGTACTTC.

Sample share makes this clonotype medium-sized. The chain is built from TRBV5-1 and TRBJ1-1; 9 nucleotides line up with TRBD1. V shed 6 bases and J 5 bases; nucleotides not matched to a gene: 8. Germline V lookup: CDR1 SGHRS, CDR2 YFSETQ. There are 14 residues in the CDR3. The CDR3 spells CASNPGQGRTEAFF. CDR3 in DNA: TGCGCCAGCAATCCCGGACAGGGGAGGACTGAAGCTTTCTTT.

This clonotype was picked up many times. This chain connects TRBV6-5 to TRBJ1-5; D gene uncertain. V was shortened by 2 bases and J by 0 bases, with 2 bases between the two germline ends. This CDR3 region has 13 residues. Germline CDR1 reads MNHEY; CDR2 reads SVGAGI. The CDR3 DNA is TGTGCCAGCAGTTACGGTAGCAATCAGCCCCAGCATTTT. Residues: CASSYGSNQPQHF.

There are many counts of this clonotype. The chain recombines TRBV4-1 with TRBJ1-5; D is ambiguous. CDR1 MGHRA and CDR2 YSYEKL come from the germline V gene. The CDR3 loop spans 16 amino acids. The V end was cut by 1 base, the J end by 3 bases, with 13 bases between. This CDR3 reads CASSQVVTSLNQPQHF. In DNA form, the CDR3 reads TGCGCCAGCAGCCAAGTAGTCACCAGTCTCAATCAGCCCCAGCATTTT.

In this sample, this clonotype turned up many times. The V gene is TRBV30, the J gene TRBJ1-4, with TRBD1 matching 8 bases. Losses at the gene ends were 5 bases for V and 3 bases for J; bases not matched to a gene: 2. Per the germline V gene, CDR1 is GTSNPN and CDR2 is SVGIG (reference sequence). The CDR3 has 13 amino acids. The CDR3: CAWSGQANEKLFF. Written as DNA, the CDR3 is TGTGCCTGGTCGGGACAGGCTAATGAAAAACTGTTTTTT.

J is TRBJ1-5 and V is TRBV5-6; TRBD1 is a possible D gene (5 bases). The CDR3 extends over 13 amino acids. V lost 4 bases, J lost 7 bases, and 12 bases lay in between. Germline V gene lookup returns CDR1 SGHDT and CDR2 YYEEEE. The CDR3 sequence: CASSLGRGQPQHF. CDR3 sequence (DNA): TGTGCCAGCAGCCTTGGACGGGGCCAGCCCCAGCATTTT.

Note on this clonotype: A read error may be the cause here, since a much bigger clone is one base away. The chain recombines TRBV12-3 or TRBV12-4 with TRBJ1-1; D may be TRBD1 (5 bases). CDR3 size: 13 residues. The CDR3 loop reads CASSFGGNTEVFF. In DNA form, the CDR3 reads TGTGCCAGCAGTTTTGGGGGGAACACTGAAGTTTTCTTT.

By its share, this clonotype is medium-sized (0.01 to 0.1%). CDR3 in amino acids: CASSRDRGSNQPQHF. The CDR3 bases are TGTGCCAGCAGCCGAGACAGGGGAAGCAATCAGCCCCAGCATTTT. The V and J genes are TRBV12-3 or TRBV12-4 and TRBJ1-5, with TRBD1 matching 8 bases. The V segment lost 6 bases and the J segment 1 base; nucleotides outside the gene matches: 5. The CDR3 extends over 15 amino acids.

This clonotype was counted at least ten times. The chain is built from TRBV5-1 and TRBJ2-1, with TRBD1 matching over 9 bases. Germline V CDR1 and CDR2: SGHRS, YFSETQ. V was clipped by 4 bases and J by 3 bases; unmatched bases: 14. This CDR3 contains 18 residues. The CDR3 DNA follows: TGCGCCAGCAGCCCGCACGGCGGAGACAGGGGGATCTACAATGAGCAGTTCTTC. It translates to CASSPHGGDRGIYNEQFF.

The V and J genes are TRBV7-3 and TRBJ2-7; D unresolved. From germline, CDR1 is SGHTA and CDR2 FQGTGA. V dropped 4 bases and J dropped 4 bases, with 11 bases sitting between them. This CDR3 has 13 residues. Here the CDR3 DNA reads TGTGCCAGCAGCTCCTCGGAGAAGTACGAGCAGTACTTC. Translating it yields CASSSSEKYEQYF. Combining the CDR3 with reference TRBV7-3 and TRBJ2-7 gives the whole variable domain GAGVSQTPSNKVTEKGKYVELRCDPISGHTALYWYRQSLGQGPEFLIYFQGTGAADDSGLPNDRFFAVRPEGSVSTLKIQRTERGDSAVYLCASSSSEKYEQYFGPGTRLTVT.

With regard to this clonotype: Possible read error: a much larger clone is one base away. The chain joins TRBV20-1 to TRBJ1-2; D is possibly TRBD1 (5 bases). CDR1 is DFQATT, CDR2 SNEGSKA, per germline (reference sequence). The CDR3 has 17 amino acids. The CDR3 DNA is TGCAGTGCTAGAAACCGGGACTTCCTGGGAGCGAACTATGGCTGCACCTTC. As protein: CSARNRDFLGANYGCTF.

Many counts were recorded for this clonotype. The CDR3 bases are TGCGCCAGCAGCCAAGTAGGAGCCTACACCCTCCACTTT. It encodes CASSQVGAYTLHF. The chain couples TRBV4-1 to TRBJ1-6; D remains ambiguous. Trimming removed 1 base from V and 14 bases from J, with 12 bases in between. CDR3 length: 13 amino acids. Germline lookup yields CDR1 MGHRA and CDR2 YSYEKL.

This clonotype was picked up many times. The chain joins TRBV5-1 to TRBJ2-7; D tentatively reads TRBD1 or TRBD2 (5 bases each). Trimming cost V 3 bases and J 0 bases, with 10 bases left between them. The germline CDR1 and CDR2 sequences are SGHRS and YFSETQ. The CDR3 length is 14 residues. This chain's CDR3 is CASSWGRSSYEQYF. CDR3 sequence (DNA): TGCGCCAGCAGCTGGGGACGGAGCTCCTACGAGCAGTACTTC.

This clonotype appeared many times. The V gene is TRBV12-3 or TRBV12-4, the J gene TRBJ2-2; tentatively, D is TRBD2 (5 bases). The CDR3 covers 15 residues. V was trimmed by 6 bases and J by 1 base, leaving 12 bases between them. The chain's CDR3 is CASRPISGNTGELFF. The CDR3 DNA reads as TGTGCCAGCAGACCTATCAGCGGGAACACCGGGGAGCTGTTTTTT.

In its sample, this clonotype was seen many times. CDR3 sequence: CASSQGHRGYTGELFF. The CDR3 nucleotides are TGTGCCAGCAGCCAAGGCCACAGGGGATACACCGGGGAGCTGTTTTTT. This chain links TRBV4-2 with TRBJ2-2, with 7 bases identical to TRBD1. The junction had 5 bases not matched to a gene; V was cut back by 1 base and J by 3 bases. This CDR3 has 16 residues. CDR1 is LGHNA and CDR2 is YNFKEQ in the germline V gene.

This clonotype was seen more than once but under ten times. This may be a read error, as it is one base from a much larger clone. The V and J genes are TRBV7-9 and TRBJ2-7; D remains unclear. Germline V gene sequence: CDR1 SEHNR, CDR2 FQNEAQ (reference sequence). The CDR3 totals 11 residues. CDR3 protein: CTTRPAYEQYF. The CDR3 DNA follows: TGTACCACCCGTCCCGCCTACGAGCAGTACTTC.

This clonotype was found a few times. The CDR3 region has the DNA TGTGCCACGATCCCGACAGCCTCTGGAAACACCATATATTTT. It translates to CATIPTASGNTIYF. This chain connects TRBV6-6 to TRBJ1-3, with D tentatively TRBD1 (5 bases). The germline V gene encodes CDR1 MNHNY and CDR2 SVGAGI (reference sequence). This CDR3 has 14 amino acids. The germline V and J ends were trimmed by 10 bases and 0 bases, with 13 bases remaining between them.

Turning to this clonotype: A much larger clonotype is one base distant, so this may be a read error. This sequence joins TRBV5-6 and TRBJ2-1; the D is unclear. CDR3 size: 13 residues. The germline CDR1 and CDR2 sequences are SGHDT and YYEEEE. Trimming shortened V by 2 bases and J by 10 bases, and 13 bases separated the two germline ends. CDR3 sequence (DNA): TGTGCCAGCAGCTTAAAAGGATTGGGAGAGCAGTTCTTC. This translates into CASSLKGLGEQFF.

A remark on this clonotype: With a much larger clone just one base away, this may be a read error. The rearrangement links TRBV6-5 to TRBJ2-7, with D perhaps given as TRBD1 or TRBD2 (5 bases each). CDR1 is MNHEY and CDR2 is SVGAGI in the germline V gene. The CDR3 totals 13 residues. Trimming left V 2 bases short and J 9 bases short, with 14 bases between. The CDR3 is CASSYRTRGGQYF. The CDR3 DNA reads TGTGCCAGCAGTTACCGAACGAGGGGCGGGCAGTACTTC.